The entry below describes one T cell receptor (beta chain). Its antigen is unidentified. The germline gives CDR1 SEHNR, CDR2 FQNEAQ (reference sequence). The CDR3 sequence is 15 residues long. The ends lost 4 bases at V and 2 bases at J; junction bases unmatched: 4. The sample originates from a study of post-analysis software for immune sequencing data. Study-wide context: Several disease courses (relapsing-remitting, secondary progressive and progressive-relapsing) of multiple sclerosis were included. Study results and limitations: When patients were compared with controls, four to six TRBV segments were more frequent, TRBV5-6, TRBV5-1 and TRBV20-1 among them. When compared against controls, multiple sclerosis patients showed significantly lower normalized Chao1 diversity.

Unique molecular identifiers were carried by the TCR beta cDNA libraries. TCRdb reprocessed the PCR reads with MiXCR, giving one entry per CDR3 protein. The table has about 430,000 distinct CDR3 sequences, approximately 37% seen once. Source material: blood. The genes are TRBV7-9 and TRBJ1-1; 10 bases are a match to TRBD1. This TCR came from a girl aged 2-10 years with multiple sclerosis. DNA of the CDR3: TGTGCCAGCAGCTCCGGGACAGGGGTAAACACTGAAGCTTTCTTT. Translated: CASSSGTGVNTEAFF.